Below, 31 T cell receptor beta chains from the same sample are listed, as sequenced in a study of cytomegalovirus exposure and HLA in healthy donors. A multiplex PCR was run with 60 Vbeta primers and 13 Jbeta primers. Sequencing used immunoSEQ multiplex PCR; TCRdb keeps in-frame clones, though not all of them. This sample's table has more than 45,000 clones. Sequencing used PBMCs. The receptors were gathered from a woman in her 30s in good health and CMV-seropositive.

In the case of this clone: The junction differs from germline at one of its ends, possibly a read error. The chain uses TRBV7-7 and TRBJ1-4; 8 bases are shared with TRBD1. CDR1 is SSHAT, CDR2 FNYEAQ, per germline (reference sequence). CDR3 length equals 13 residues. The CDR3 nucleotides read TGTGCTAGCAGCCTCGACAGGGGACGAAAACTGTTTTTT. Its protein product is CASSLDRGRKLFF.

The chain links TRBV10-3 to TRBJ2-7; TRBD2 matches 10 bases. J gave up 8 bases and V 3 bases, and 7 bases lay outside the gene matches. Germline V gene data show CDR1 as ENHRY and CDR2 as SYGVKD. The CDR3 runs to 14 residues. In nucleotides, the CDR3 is TGTGCCATCAGTGAAGGTAGCGGGAGGATTCAGCAGTACTTC. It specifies CAISEGSGRIQQYF.

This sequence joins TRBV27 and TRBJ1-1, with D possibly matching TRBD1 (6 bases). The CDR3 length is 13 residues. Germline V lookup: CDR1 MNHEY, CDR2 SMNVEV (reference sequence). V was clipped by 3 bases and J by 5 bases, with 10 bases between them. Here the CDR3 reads CASSFTGNTEAFF. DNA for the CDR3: TGTGCCAGCAGTTTTACAGGGAATACTGAAGCTTTCTTT.

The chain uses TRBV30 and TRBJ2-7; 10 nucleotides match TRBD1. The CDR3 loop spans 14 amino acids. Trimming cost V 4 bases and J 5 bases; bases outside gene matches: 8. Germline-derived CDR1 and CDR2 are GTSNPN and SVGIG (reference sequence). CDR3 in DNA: TGTGCCTGGAATAGGGACAGGGGCGTCGACGAGCAGTACTTC. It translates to CAWNRDRGVDEQYF.

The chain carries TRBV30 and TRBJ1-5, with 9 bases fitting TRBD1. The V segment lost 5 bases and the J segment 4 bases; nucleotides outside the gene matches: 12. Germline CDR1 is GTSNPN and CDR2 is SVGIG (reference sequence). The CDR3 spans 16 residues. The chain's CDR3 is CAWEGTGIHSNQPQHF. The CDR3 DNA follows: TGTGCCTGGGAAGGGACAGGGATCCATTCTAATCAGCCCCAGCATTTT.

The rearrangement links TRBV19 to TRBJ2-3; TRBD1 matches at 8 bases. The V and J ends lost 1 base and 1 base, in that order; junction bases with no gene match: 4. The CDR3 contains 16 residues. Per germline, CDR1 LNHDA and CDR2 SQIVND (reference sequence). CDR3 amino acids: CASSIGGTGGTDTQYF. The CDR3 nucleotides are TGTGCCAGTAGTATAGGGGGGACAGGAGGCACAGATACGCAGTATTTT.

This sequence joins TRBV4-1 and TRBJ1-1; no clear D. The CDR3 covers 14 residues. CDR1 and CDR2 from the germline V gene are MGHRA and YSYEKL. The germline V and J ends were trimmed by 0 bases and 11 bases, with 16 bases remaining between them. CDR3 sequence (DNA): TGCGCCAGCAGCCAAGATCTTTTGGAGGAGAGCGCTTTCTTT. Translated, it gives CASSQDLLEESAFF.

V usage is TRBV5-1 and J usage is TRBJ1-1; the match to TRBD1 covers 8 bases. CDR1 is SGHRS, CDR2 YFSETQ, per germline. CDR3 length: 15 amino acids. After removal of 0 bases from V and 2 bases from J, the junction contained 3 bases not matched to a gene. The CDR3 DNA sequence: TGCGCCAGCAGCTTGGCAGGGGGCGGCAACACTGAAGCTTTCTTT. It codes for CASSLAGGGNTEAFF.

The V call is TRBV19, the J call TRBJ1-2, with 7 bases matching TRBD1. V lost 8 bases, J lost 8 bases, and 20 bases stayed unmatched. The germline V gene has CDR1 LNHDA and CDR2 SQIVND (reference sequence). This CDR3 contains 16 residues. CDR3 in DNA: TGTGCCAGTGGGATCCCCCGAACAGGGGTGACGAAGGGCTACACCTTC. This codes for CASGIPRTGVTKGYTF.

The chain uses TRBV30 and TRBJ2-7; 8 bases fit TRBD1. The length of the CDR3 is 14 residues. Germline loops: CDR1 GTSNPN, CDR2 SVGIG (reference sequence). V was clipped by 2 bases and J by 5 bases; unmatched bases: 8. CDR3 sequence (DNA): TGTGCCTGGAGTCCTTTCGGACAGGGAAACGAGCAGTACTTC. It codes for CAWSPFGQGNEQYF.

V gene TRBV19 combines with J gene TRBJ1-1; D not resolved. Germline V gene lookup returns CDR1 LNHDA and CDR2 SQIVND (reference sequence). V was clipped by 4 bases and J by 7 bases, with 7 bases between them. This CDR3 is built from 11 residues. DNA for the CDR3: TGTGCCAGTAGTAATAGTTATGAAGCTTTCTTT. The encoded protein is CASSNSYEAFF. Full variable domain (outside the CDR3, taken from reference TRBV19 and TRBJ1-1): DGGITQSPKYLFRKEGQNVTLSCEQNLNHDAMYWYRQDPGQGLRLIYYSQIVNDFQKGDIAEGYSVSREKKESFPLTVTSAQKNPTAFYLCASSNSYEAFFGQGTRLTVV.

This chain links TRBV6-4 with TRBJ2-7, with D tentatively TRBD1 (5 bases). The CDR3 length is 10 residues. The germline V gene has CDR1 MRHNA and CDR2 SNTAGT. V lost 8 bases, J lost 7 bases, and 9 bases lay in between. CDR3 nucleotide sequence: TGTGCCAGCTCTGACAGAGAGCAGTACTTC. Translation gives CASSDREQYF.

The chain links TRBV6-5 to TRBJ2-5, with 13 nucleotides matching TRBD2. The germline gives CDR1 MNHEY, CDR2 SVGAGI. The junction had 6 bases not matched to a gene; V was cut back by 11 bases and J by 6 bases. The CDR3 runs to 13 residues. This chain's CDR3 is CAAGLAGFKTQYF. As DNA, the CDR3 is TGTGCCGCGGGACTAGCGGGATTTAAGACCCAGTACTTC.

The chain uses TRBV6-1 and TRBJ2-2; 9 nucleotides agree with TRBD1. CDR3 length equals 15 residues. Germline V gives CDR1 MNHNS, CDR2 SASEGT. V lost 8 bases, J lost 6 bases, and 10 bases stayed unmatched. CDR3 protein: CASLMGDRAAGELFF. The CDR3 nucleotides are TGTGCCAGCCTCATGGGGGACAGGGCAGCCGGGGAGCTGTTTTTT.

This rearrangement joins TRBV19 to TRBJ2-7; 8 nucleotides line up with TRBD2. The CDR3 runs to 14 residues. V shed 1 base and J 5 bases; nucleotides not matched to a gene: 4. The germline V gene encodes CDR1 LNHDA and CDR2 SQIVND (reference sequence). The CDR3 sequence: CASSIAGGPNEQYF. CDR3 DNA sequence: TGTGCCAGTAGTATAGCGGGAGGGCCAAACGAGCAGTACTTC.

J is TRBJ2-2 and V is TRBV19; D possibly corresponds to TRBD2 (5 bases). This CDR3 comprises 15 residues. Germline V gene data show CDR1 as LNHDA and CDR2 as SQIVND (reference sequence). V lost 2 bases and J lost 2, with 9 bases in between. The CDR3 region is CASSITGVNTGELFF. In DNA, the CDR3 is TGTGCCAGTAGTATAACCGGGGTCAACACCGGGGAGCTGTTTTTT.

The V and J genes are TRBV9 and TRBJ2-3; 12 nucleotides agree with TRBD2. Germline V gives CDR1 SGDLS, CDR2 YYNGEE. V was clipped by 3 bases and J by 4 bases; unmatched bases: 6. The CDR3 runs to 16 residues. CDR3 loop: CASSAPSGRASDTQYF. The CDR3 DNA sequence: TGTGCCAGCAGCGCCCCTAGCGGGAGGGCCTCAGATACGCAGTATTTT.

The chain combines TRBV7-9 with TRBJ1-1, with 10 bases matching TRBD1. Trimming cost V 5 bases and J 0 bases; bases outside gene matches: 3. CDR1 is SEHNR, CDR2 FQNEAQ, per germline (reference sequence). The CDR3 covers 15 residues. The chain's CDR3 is CASSPGTGVNTEAFF. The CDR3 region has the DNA TGTGCCAGCAGCCCAGGGACAGGGGTGAACACTGAAGCTTTCTTT.

Written as DNA, the CDR3 is TGTGCCAGCAGCCCGGACAGGGGGCTCAACTATGGCTACACCTTC. This encodes CASSPDRGLNYGYTF. The gene calls are TRBV5-6 and TRBJ1-2; 11 bases are a match to TRBD1. CDR1 is SGHDT and CDR2 is YYEEEE in the germline V gene. The CDR3 is 15 residues long. V gave up 4 bases and J gave up 2 bases; unmatched junction bases: 4.

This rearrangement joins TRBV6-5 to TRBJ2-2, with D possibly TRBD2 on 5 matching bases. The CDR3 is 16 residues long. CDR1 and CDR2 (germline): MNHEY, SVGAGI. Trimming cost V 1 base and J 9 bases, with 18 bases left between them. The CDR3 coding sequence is TGTGCCAGCAGTTACTTCTATGAGGGCTTGGACCGGGAGCTGTTTTTT. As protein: CASSYFYEGLDRELFF.

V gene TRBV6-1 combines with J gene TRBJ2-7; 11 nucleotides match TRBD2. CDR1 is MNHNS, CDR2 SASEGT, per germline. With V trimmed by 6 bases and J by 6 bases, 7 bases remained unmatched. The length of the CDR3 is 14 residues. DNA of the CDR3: TGTGCCAGCAGCATAGCGGGAGGGTCATCCGAGCAGTACTTC. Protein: CASSIAGGSSEQYF.

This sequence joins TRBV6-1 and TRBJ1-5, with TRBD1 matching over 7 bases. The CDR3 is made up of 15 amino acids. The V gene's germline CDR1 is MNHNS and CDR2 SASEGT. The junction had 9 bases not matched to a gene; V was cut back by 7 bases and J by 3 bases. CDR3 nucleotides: TGTGCCAGCAACAAGGGGGCAACGTTCAATCAGCCCCAGCATTTT. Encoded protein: CASNKGATFNQPQHF.

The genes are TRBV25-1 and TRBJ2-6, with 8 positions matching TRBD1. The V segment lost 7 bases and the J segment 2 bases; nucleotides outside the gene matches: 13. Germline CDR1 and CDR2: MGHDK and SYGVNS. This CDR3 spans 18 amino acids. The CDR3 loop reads CASNPSRGRLPGANVLTF. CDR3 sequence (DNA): TGTGCCAGCAACCCATCCAGGGGGCGTTTGCCTGGGGCCAACGTCCTGACTTTC.

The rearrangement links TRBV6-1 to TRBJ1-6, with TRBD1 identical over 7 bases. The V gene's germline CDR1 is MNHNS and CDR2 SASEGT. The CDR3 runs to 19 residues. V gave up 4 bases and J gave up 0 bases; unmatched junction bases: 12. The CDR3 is CASSVGQENLDSYNSPLHF. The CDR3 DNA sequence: TGTGCCAGCAGTGTCGGACAGGAGAACCTCGACTCCTATAATTCACCCCTCCACTTT.

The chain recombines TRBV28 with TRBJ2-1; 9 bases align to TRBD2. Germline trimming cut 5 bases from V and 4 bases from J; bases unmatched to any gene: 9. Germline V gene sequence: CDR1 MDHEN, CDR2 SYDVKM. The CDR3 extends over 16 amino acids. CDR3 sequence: CASSALSGGVYNEQFF. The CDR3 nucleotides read TGTGCCAGCAGTGCTCTTAGCGGGGGAGTTTACAATGAGCAGTTCTTC.

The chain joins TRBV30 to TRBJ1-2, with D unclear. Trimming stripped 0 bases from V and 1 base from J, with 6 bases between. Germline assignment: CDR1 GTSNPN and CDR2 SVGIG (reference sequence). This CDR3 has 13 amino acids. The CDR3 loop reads CAWSVQSNYGYTF. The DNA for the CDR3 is TGTGCCTGGAGTGTACAGAGTAACTATGGCTACACCTTC.

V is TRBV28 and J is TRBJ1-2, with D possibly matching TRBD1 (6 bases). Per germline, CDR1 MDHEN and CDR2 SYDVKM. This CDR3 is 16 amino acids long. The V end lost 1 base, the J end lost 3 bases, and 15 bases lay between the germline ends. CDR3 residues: CASSLSWAGVDYGYTF. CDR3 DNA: TGTGCCAGCAGTTTATCGTGGGCAGGGGTCGACTATGGCTACACCTTC.

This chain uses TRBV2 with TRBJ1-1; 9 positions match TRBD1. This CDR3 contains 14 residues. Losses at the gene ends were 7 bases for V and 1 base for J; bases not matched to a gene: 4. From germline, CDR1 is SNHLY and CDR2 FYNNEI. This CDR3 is CASTGQGSNTEAFF. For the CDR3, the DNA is TGTGCCAGCACCGGACAGGGGTCGAACACTGAAGCTTTCTTT.

The CDR3 DNA reads TGTGCCAGCAGCTTCCTGCCAGGAAGCACAGATACGCAGTATTTT. Protein: CASSFLPGSTDTQYF. This chain joins TRBV7-2 and TRBJ2-3; D is ambiguous. This CDR3 is built from 15 residues. Germline CDR1 is SGHTA and CDR2 is FQGNSA. V gave up 3 bases and J gave up 0 bases, with 10 bases separating them.

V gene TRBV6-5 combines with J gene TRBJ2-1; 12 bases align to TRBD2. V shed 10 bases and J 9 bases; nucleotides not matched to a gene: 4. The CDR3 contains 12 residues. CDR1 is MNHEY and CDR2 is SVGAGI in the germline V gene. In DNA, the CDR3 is TGTGCCATCTCGGGACTAGCGGGTGAGCAGTTCTTC. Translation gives CAISGLAGEQFF.

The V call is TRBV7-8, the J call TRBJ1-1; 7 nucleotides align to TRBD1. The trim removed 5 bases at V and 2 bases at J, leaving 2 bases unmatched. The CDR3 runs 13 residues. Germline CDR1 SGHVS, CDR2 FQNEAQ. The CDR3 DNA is TGTGCCAGCAGCAGGGGGCAAAACACTGAAGCTTTCTTT. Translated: CASSRGQNTEAFF.